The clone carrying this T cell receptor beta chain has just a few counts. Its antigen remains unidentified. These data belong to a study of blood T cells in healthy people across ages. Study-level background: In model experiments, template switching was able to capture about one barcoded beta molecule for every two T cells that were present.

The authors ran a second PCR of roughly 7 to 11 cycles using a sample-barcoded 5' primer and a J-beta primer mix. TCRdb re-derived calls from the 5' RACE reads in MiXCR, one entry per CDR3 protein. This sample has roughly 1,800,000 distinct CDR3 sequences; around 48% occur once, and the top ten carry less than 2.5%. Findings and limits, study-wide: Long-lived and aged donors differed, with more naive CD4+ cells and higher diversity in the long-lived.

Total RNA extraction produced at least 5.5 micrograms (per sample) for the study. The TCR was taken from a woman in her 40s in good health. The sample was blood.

The CDR3, as DNA: TGTGCCAGCAGCCAAGATGAGGCGGACTCCTACAATGAGCAGTTCTTC. Translating gives CASSQDEADSYNEQFF. V usage is TRBV14 and J usage is TRBJ2-1; no definite D call. This CDR3 comprises 16 residues. Trimming took off 0 bases at V and 0 bases at J, with 9 bases between the two ends. CDR1 is SGHDN, CDR2 FVKESK, per germline.